This TCR beta chain is from a study of blood T cell repertoires in COVID-19. Study in general: Acute-phase and convalescent COVID-19 samples originated in the United States, Italy and Spain.

Authors' methods: The assay estimated nucleated cells by amplifying reference gene primers. Profiling relied on immunoSEQ multiplex PCR, and the TCRdb table lists in-frame clones only, not all of them. The V and J calls and the clone size are those of that table, but D and trimming were determined from the DNA. This table has 300,000 to 400,000 clones, 85% to 90% appearing once. Seattle patients were enrolled during active infection and followed longitudinally. V lost 0 bases to trimming and J lost 3 bases, with 12 bases between them. The CDR3 runs to 16 residues. From germline, CDR1 is LNHDA and CDR2 SQIVND (reference sequence).

This receptor was identified in a woman in her thirties with COVID-19, enrolled during active disease. Sample: peripheral blood. The V gene is TRBV19, the J gene TRBJ1-5, with D hard to call. CDR3 in amino acids: CASSIDPASLNQPQHF. In DNA, the CDR3 is TGTGCCAGTAGTATAGACCCAGCGAGCCTCAATCAGCCCCAGCATTTT. Full variable domain (outside the CDR3, taken from reference TRBV19 and TRBJ1-5): DGGITQSPKYLFRKEGQNVTLSCEQNLNHDAMYWYRQDPGQGLRLIYYSQIVNDFQKGDIAEGYSVSREKKESFPLTVTSAQKNPTAFYLCASSIDPASLNQPQHFGDGTRLSIL.